This T cell receptor (beta chain) was captured in a study of blood T cell repertoires in COVID-19. Study background: Acute and convalescent COVID-19 specimens originated in the United States, Italy and Spain. In each case, the material was cDNA or gDNA derived from T cells, B-cell-depleted T cells, or PBMCs.

Source study methods: Nucleated cell counts were estimated from reference gene primer amplification. Profiling relied on immunoSEQ multiplex PCR, and the TCRdb table lists in-frame clones only, not all of them. The DNA was the basis for D and trimming; V, J and clone size are from that table. This sample has about 150,000 clones; under 90% occur once, and the top ten carry just over 0.55%. Germline V gives CDR1 MGHRA, CDR2 YSYEKL. Trimming cost V 5 bases and J 4 bases; bases outside gene matches: 7. The CDR3 loop spans 15 amino acids. This sequence originates from a man aged 55 to 70 with acute or convalescent COVID-19. Sequencing was performed on peripheral blood. This rearrangement joins TRBV4-1 to TRBJ2-3, with 9 nucleotides matching TRBD2. In DNA form, the CDR3 reads TGCGCCAGCAGCAGGGAGCGGGGGGCCCCAGATACGCAGTATTTT. It is translated as CASSRERGAPDTQYF.